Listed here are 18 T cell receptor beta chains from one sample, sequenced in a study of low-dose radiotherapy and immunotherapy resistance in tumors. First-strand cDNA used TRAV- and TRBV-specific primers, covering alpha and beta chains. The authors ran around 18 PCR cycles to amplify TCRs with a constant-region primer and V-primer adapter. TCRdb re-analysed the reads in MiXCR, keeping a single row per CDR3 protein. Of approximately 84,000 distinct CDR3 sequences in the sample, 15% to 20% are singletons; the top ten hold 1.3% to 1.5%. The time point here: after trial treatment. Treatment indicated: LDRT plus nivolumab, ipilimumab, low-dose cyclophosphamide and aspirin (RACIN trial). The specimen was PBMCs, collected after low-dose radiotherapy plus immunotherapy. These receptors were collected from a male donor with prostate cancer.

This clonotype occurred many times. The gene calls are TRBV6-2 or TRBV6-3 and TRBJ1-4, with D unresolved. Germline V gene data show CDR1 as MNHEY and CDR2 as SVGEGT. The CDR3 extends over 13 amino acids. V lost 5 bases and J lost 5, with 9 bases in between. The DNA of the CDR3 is TGTGCCAGCAGTGAGCACGGAAATGAAAAACTGTTTTTT. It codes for CASSEHGNEKLFF.

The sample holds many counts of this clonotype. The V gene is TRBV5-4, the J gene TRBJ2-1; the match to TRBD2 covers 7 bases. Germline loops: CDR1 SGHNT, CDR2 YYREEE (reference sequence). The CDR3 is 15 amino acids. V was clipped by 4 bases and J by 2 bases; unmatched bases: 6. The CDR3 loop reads CASSTSGAAYNEQFF. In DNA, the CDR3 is TGTGCCAGCAGCACCAGCGGGGCAGCCTACAATGAGCAGTTCTTC.

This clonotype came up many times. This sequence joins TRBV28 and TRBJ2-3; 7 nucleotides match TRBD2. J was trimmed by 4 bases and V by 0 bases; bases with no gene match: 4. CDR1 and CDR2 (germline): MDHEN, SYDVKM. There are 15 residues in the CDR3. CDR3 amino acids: CASSLWGGSADTQYF. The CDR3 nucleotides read TGTGCCAGCAGTTTATGGGGGGGGTCTGCAGATACGCAGTATTTT.

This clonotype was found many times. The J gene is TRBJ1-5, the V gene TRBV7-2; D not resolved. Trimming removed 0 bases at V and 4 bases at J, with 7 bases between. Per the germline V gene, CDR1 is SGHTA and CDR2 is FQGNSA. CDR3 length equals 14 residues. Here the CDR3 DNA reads TGTGCCAGCAGCTTAGCAGGGTTTAATCAGCCCCAGCATTTT. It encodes CASSLAGFNQPQHF.

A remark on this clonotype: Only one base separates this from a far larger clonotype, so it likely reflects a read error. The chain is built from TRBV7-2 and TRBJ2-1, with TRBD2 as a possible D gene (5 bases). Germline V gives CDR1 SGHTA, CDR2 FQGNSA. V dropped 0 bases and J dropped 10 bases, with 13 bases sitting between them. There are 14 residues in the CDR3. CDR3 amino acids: CASSLATGTREQFF. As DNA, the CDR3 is TGTGCCAGCAGCTTAGCAACGGGAACCCGCGAGCAGTTCTTC. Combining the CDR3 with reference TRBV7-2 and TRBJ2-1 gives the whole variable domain GAGVSQSPSNKVTEKGKDVELRCDPISGHTALYWYRQSLGQGLEFLIYFQGNSAPDKSGLPSDRFSAERTGGSVSTLTIQRTQQEDSAVYLCASSLATGTREQFFGPGTRLTVL.

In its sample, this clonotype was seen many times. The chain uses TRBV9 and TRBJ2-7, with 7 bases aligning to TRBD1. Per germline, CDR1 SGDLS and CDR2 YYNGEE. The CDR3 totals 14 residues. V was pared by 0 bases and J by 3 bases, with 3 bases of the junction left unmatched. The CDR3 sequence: CASSVGQGDYEQYF. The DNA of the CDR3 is TGTGCCAGCAGCGTAGGGCAGGGGGACTACGAGCAGTACTTC.

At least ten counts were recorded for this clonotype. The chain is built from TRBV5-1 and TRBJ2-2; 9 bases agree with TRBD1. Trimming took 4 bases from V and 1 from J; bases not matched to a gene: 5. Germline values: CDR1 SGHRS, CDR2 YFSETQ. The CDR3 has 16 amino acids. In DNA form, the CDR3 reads TGCGCCAGCAGCCGAGGGACAGGGATGAACACCGGGGAGCTGTTTTTT. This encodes CASSRGTGMNTGELFF.

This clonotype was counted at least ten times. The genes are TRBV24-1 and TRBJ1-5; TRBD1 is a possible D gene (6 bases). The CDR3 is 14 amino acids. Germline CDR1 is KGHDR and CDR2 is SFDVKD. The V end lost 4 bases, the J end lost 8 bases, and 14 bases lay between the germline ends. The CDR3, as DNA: TGTGCCACCAGTGACCCTCGGAGGGGGGAGCCCCAGCATTTT. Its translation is CATSDPRRGEPQHF.

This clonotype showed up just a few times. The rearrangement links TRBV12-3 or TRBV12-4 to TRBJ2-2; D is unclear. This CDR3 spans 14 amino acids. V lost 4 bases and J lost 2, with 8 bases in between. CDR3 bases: TGTGCCAGCAGTTCTCCACCAAACACCGGGGAGCTGTTTTTT. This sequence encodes CASSSPPNTGELFF.

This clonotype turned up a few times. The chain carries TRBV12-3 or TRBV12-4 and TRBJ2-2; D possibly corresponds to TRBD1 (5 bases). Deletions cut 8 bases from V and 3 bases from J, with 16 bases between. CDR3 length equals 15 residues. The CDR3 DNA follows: TGTGCCAGCCATGGTAGGGCAGGGCACACCGGGGAGCTGTTTTTT. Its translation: CASHGRAGHTGELFF.

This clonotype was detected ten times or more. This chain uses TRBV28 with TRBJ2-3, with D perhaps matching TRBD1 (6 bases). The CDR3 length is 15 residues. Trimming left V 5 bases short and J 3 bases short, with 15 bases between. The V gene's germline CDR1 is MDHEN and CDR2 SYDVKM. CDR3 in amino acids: CASSPAGEETDTQYF. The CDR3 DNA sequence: TGTGCCAGCAGTCCGGCAGGGGAAGAGACAGATACGCAGTATTTT.

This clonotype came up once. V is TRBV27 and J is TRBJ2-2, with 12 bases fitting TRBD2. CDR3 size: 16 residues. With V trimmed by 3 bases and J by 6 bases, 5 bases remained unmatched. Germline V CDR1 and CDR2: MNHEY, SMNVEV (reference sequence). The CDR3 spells CASSFRLAGDPGELFF. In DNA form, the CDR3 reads TGTGCCAGCAGTTTCCGACTAGCGGGAGACCCCGGGGAGCTGTTTTTT.

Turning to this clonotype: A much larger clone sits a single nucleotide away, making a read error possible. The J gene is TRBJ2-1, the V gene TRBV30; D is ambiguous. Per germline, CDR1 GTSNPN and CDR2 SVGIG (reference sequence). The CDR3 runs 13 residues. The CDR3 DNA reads TGTGCCCGGAGTGCTACCGCTGTCACTGAGCAGTTCTTC. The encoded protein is CARSATAVTEQFF.

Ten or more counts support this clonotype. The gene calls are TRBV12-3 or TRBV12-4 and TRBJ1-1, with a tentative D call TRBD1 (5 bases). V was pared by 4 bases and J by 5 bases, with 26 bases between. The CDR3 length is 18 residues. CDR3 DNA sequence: TGTGCCAGCAGTTCCCGCCAAGCGTCAGGGAATAAGGGGACTGAAGCTTTCTTT. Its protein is CASSSRQASGNKGTEAFF.

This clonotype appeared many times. The CDR3 coding sequence is TGTGCCAGCAGCGTAGAAGGGGTTGGGTACAATGAGCAGTTCTTC. It yields the protein CASSVEGVGYNEQFF. The rearrangement links TRBV9 to TRBJ2-1; perhaps TRBD1 as D (5 bases). The CDR3 is made up of 15 amino acids. The germline V gene has CDR1 SGDLS and CDR2 YYNGEE. V was shortened by 0 bases and J by 4 bases, with 11 bases between the two germline ends.

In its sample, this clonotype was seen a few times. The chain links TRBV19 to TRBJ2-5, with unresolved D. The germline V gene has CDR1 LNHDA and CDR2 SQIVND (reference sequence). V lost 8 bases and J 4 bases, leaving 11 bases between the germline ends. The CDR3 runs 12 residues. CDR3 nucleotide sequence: TGTGCCAGTGGGCCAACGGGAGAGACCCAGTACTTC. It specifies CASGPTGETQYF.

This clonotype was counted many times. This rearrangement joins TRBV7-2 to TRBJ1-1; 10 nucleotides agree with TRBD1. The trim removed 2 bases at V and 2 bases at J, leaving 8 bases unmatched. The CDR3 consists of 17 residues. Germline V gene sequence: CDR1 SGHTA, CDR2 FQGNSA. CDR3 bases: TGTGCCAGCAGCTTAAATCTTGACAGGGGGCGTAACACTGAAGCTTTCTTT. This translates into CASSLNLDRGRNTEAFF.

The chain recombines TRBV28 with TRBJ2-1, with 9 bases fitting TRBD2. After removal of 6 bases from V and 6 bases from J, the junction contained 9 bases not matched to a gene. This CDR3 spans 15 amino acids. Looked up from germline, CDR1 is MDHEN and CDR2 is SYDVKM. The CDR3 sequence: CASRGSGRSGNEQFF. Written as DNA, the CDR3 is TGTGCCAGCAGGGGGAGCGGGAGGTCGGGCAATGAGCAGTTCTTC. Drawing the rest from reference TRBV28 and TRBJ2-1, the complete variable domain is DVKVTQSSRYLVKRTGEKVFLECVQDMDHENMFWYRQDPGLGLRLIYFSYDVKMKEKGDIPEGYSVSREKKERFSLILESASTNQTSMYLCASRGSGRSGNEQFFGPGTRLTVL.